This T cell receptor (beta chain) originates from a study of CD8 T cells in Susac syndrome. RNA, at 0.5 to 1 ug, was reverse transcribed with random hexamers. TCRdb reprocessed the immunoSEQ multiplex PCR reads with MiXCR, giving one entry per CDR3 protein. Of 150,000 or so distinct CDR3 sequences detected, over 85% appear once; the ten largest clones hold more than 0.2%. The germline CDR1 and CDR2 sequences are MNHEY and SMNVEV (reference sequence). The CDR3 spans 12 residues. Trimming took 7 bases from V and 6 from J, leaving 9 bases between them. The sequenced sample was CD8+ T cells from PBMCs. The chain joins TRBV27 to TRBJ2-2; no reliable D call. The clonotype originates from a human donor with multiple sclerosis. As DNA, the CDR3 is TGTGCCAGCATGGGTGGCGCCGGGGAGCTGTTTTTT. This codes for CASMGGAGELFF.